The 14 T cell receptor beta chains reported below all come from one sample, sequenced in a study of low-dose radiotherapy and immunotherapy resistance in tumors. Time point noted: before trial treatment. For amplifying TCRs, the PCR ran for 15 to 20 cycles with Phusion, which was used together with a constant-region primer and the adapter on the V primers. TCRdb reprocessed the reads with MiXCR, giving one entry per CDR3 protein. Of tens of thousands of distinct CDR3 sequences listed, 12% are singletons. Source: PBMCs, taken before treatment. These receptor sequences come from a female donor with ovarian cancer.

The table lists this clonotype with many counts. CDR3 residues: CSARESGVSYEQYF. The CDR3 coding sequence is TGCAGTGCTAGAGAATCGGGGGTGTCCTACGAGCAGTACTTC. The chain has TRBV20-1 and TRBJ2-7, with a tentative D call TRBD2 (6 bases). Germline V CDR1 and CDR2: DFQATT, SNEGSKA (reference sequence). V lost 0 bases and J 1 base, leaving 10 bases between the germline ends. The length of the CDR3 is 14 residues.

This clonotype has a count of ten or more. The rearrangement uses TRBV7-9 and TRBJ2-2, with 10 bases fitting TRBD1. Trimming took 5 bases from V and 5 from J; bases not matched to a gene: 11. Germline lookup yields CDR1 SEHNR and CDR2 FQNEAQ (reference sequence). The CDR3 sequence is 17 residues long. The CDR3 sequence is CASSPGTGERGTGELFF. The CDR3 nucleotides read TGTGCCAGCAGCCCCGGGACAGGGGAAAGAGGGACCGGGGAGCTGTTTTTT.

This clonotype was seen at least ten times. The chain uses TRBV19 and TRBJ1-5; 7 bases are shared with TRBD1. The CDR3 contains 14 residues. With V trimmed by 7 bases and J by 7 bases, 10 bases remained unmatched. CDR1 and CDR2 (germline): LNHDA, SQIVND (reference sequence). The CDR3, as DNA: TGTGCCAGTACCTCTAACAGGGGAAAACAGCCCCAGCATTTT. It yields the protein CASTSNRGKQPQHF.

The sample holds many counts of this clonotype. J is TRBJ1-1 and V is TRBV6-5; the D is unclear. V was cut by 7 bases and J by 1 base, with 7 bases left in between. The germline V gene has CDR1 MNHEY and CDR2 SVGAGI. The CDR3 sequence is 12 residues long. CDR3 DNA: TGTGCCAGCACCCGGGGGAACACTGAAGCTTTCTTT. As protein: CASTRGNTEAFF.

In regard to this clonotype: A single base separates this from a much larger clone, so it may be a read error. The chain uses TRBV25-1 and TRBJ2-1, with 10 bases that match TRBD2. The germline gives CDR1 MGHDK, CDR2 SYGVNS. The CDR3 has 16 residues. The CDR3 loop reads CASSDPAGGPDNKQFF. CDR3 DNA: TGTGCCAGCAGTGACCCAGCGGGGGGGCCCGACAATAAGCAGTTCTTC.

This clonotype was recorded at least ten times. CDR3 in DNA: TGTGCCAGCAGGGAGACAGGGGGCAATGGAAACACCATATATTTT. Translated, it gives CASRETGGNGNTIYF. The chain employs TRBV28 and TRBJ1-3; 10 positions agree with TRBD1. This CDR3 is built from 15 residues. The germline V gene has CDR1 MDHEN and CDR2 SYDVKM. V lost 6 bases to trimming and J lost 3 bases; unmatched junction nucleotides: 5. Supplemented by reference TRBV28 and TRBJ1-3, the full variable domain reads DVKVTQSSRYLVKRTGEKVFLECVQDMDHENMFWYRQDPGLGLRLIYFSYDVKMKEKGDIPEGYSVSREKKERFSLILESASTNQTSMYLCASRETGGNGNTIYFGEGSWLTVV.

In this sample, this clonotype turned up many times. The chain employs TRBV29-1 and TRBJ2-2; D is unclear. This CDR3 contains 14 residues. V shed 4 bases and J shed 0 bases, with 9 bases lying between them. The germline gives CDR1 SQVTM, CDR2 ANQGSEA. In DNA form, the CDR3 reads TGCAGCGTTGCAGGTGTTGCGAACACCGGGGAGCTGTTTTTT. Residues: CSVAGVANTGELFF.

In its sample, this clonotype was seen many times. The genes are TRBV6-5 and TRBJ1-1; D gene ambiguous. The ends were cut back, 3 bases at V and 0 bases at J, with 11 bases in the middle. This CDR3 spans 15 amino acids. Germline V gene data show CDR1 as MNHEY and CDR2 as SVGAGI. CDR3 DNA: TGTGCCAGCAGTTATGTAGCGGGGATGAACACTGAAGCTTTCTTT. Translation: CASSYVAGMNTEAFF.

The sample holds many counts of this clonotype. The chain carries TRBV2 and TRBJ2-3; D could derive from TRBD1 or TRBD2 (5 bases each). Germline V gives CDR1 SNHLY, CDR2 FYNNEI. The V gene lost 3 bases and the J gene lost 9 bases, with 19 bases spanning the gap. This CDR3 has 15 amino acids. The CDR3 sequence: CASSDRDLRVGTQYF. Written as DNA, the CDR3 is TGTGCCAGCAGTGACCGGGACCTCCGAGTCGGGACGCAGTATTTT.

This clonotype was recorded at least ten times. The gene calls are TRBV9 and TRBJ2-2; 9 bases align to TRBD2. Per germline, CDR1 SGDLS and CDR2 YYNGEE. CDR3 size: 17 residues. J lost 0 bases, V lost 0 bases, and 3 bases had no gene match. The CDR3 spells CASSVVPSGANTGELFF. As DNA, the CDR3 is TGTGCCAGCAGCGTAGTGCCTAGCGGGGCGAACACCGGGGAGCTGTTTTTT.

This clonotype was observed many times. The CDR3 sequence: CASSYSIAVSQPQHF. The DNA for the CDR3 is TGTGCCAGCAGTTACTCGATAGCAGTGAGTCAGCCCCAGCATTTT. V and J are TRBV6-5 and TRBJ1-5; D gene ambiguous. CDR1 MNHEY and CDR2 SVGAGI come from the germline V gene. The CDR3 loop spans 15 amino acids. V was trimmed by 0 bases and J by 6 bases, leaving 12 bases between them.

This clonotype was recorded many times. The chain employs TRBV19 and TRBJ1-1; D uncertain. The V and J ends lost 7 bases and 2 bases respectively, with 11 bases between them. The CDR3 covers 13 residues. The germline V gene has CDR1 LNHDA and CDR2 SQIVND (reference sequence). The CDR3 is CASTTSPNTEAFF. As DNA, the CDR3 is TGTGCCAGTACGACTAGTCCCAACACTGAAGCTTTCTTT.

This clonotype was detected many times. The chain links TRBV19 to TRBJ2-7, with D tentatively TRBD1 (5 bases). Trimming shortened V by 0 bases and J by 3 bases, and 15 bases separated the two germline ends. This CDR3 region has 16 residues. Looked up from germline, CDR1 is LNHDA and CDR2 is SQIVND (reference sequence). The CDR3 here is CASSIERNRNRYEQYF. CDR3 bases: TGTGCCAGTAGTATAGAGCGAAACAGGAACCGCTACGAGCAGTACTTC.

This clonotype was counted many times. This chain links TRBV29-1 with TRBJ2-4; no definite D call. Trimming left V 6 bases short and J 5 bases short, with 11 bases between. The CDR3 covers 12 residues. The germline CDR1 and CDR2 sequences are SQVTM and ANQGSEA. CDR3 sequence (DNA): TGCAGCGTCCTCACGCCAGAAAACATTCAGTACTTC. It yields the protein CSVLTPENIQYF.